This T cell receptor (beta chain) was captured by sequencing in a study of vaccination effects on CD4 cells after COVID-19. Overall study findings and caveats: There was only 1 of 255 vaccine-induced clones in healthy vaccinees that cross-reacted with common cold coronaviruses.

Antigen-specific CD4+ T cells were expanded (with viral peptide pools) by the ViraFEST assay ahead of sequencing. The culture ran for about eleven days before CD4+ T cells were isolated. Subjects were given two BNT162b2 or mRNA-1273 vaccine doses. Previously uninfected by SARS-CoV-2, the vaccine recipients also showed negative nucleocapsid antibodies. Assay used: immunoSEQ multiplex PCR; TCRdb lists only in-frame clones, some missing. Of about 15,000 clones listed, about 70% are singletons. A remark on this clone: Its target is not known.

V lost 3 bases and J lost 1, with 1 base in between. The CDR3 has 12 amino acids. Germline V CDR1 and CDR2: MDHEN, SYDVKM. The material was CD4+ T cells from PBMCs cultured with HCoV-NL63 spike peptides, obtained after COVID-19 vaccination. This sequence originates from a human donor who received a COVID-19 vaccine. The chain joins TRBV28 to TRBJ2-4; D not resolved. The CDR3 DNA sequence: TGTGCCAGCAGTTTGGCCAAAAACATTCAGTACTTC. Amino acids: CASSLAKNIQYF. The full variable domain, its missing parts supplied by reference TRBV28 and TRBJ2-4, is DVKVTQSSRYLVKRTGEKVFLECVQDMDHENMFWYRQDPGLGLRLIYFSYDVKMKEKGDIPEGYSVSREKKERFSLILESASTNQTSMYLCASSLAKNIQYFGAGTRLSVL.